The 25 T cell receptor beta chains in this list originate from one sample, sequenced in a study of Tregs in tolerant kidney transplant recipients. Clones were read by immunoSEQ multiplex PCR, and TCRdb kept only the in-frame ones, dropping some. This sample's table has over 2,000 clones. Recipient PBMCs carried a CFSE label and met irradiated graft donor PBMCs for more than five days before FACS sorting. Which antigens these TCRs recognize remains unknown. This material consisted of CD8+ T cells from blood cultured with allogeneic cells, taken before the transplant. The receptors here all came from a human patient who received a combined kidney and bone marrow transplant.

A note on this clone: The sequence runs out 3 residues before the end of the CDR3; the remainder is reconstructed from the germline J gene. V gene TRBV27 combines with J gene TRBJ1-1; 7 nucleotides match TRBD1. The trim removed 3 bases at V and 4 bases at J, leaving 8 bases unmatched. This CDR3 is 15 amino acids long. Germline-derived CDR1 and CDR2 are MNHEY and SMNVEV (reference sequence). The CDR3 region is CASSLGRAGGTEAFF. The CDR3 bases that were read are TGTGCCAGCAGTTTGGGGAGGGCAGGGGGCACTGAA.

Frequency places this clone as medium-sized (0.01 to 0.1%). The read ends 3 residues shy of where the CDR3 ends; the end is completed using the germline J gene. The chain joins TRBV19 to TRBJ1-5; TRBD1 agrees at 8 bases. The trim removed 1 base at V and 5 bases at J, leaving 1 base unmatched. The V gene's germline CDR1 is LNHDA and CDR2 SQIVND (reference sequence). This CDR3 is 14 amino acids long. CDR3 amino acids: CASSIVQGDQPQHF. CDR3 DNA (partial): TGTGCCAGTAGTATAGTACAGGGGGATCAGCCC.

On this clone: The read terminates 3 residues before the CDR3 end, so the remaining end is supplied by the germline J gene. The chain carries TRBV7-9 and TRBJ2-7; possible D gene TRBD1, 5 bases. Per the germline V gene, CDR1 is SEHNR and CDR2 is FQNEAQ (reference sequence). Trimming pared 7 bases from V and 2 bases from J, leaving 6 bases between. CDR3 length: 11 amino acids. CDR3 DNA, as far as it was read: TGTGCCAGCATAGGGGCCTACGAG. This codes for CASIGAYE. The whole CDR3 is CASIGAYEQYF.

Details on this clone: The read halts 3 residues ahead of the CDR3 end, with the missing end drawn from the germline J gene. The genes are TRBV13 and TRBJ2-1; 9 bases match TRBD2. CDR3 length equals 15 residues. Germline CDR1 and CDR2: PRHDT and FYEKMQ (reference sequence). V gave up 4 bases and J gave up 6 bases; unmatched junction bases: 7. The CDR3 loop is CASSSGLAAINEQFF. The part of the CDR3 DNA that was read is TGTGCCAGCAGCTCGGGACTAGCTGCGATCAATGAG.

A remark on this clone: The sequence runs out 3 residues before the end of the CDR3; the remainder is reconstructed from the germline J gene. V usage is TRBV30 and J usage is TRBJ2-1; D is ambiguous. This CDR3 has 13 amino acids. Trimming left V 3 bases short and J 8 bases short, with 14 bases between. Germline V gene lookup returns CDR1 GTSNPN and CDR2 SVGIG (reference sequence). The part of the CDR3 DNA that was read is TGTGCCTGGAGCCCCCTAGGTCCCCATGAG. Translated: CAWSPLGPHE. The full CDR3 sequence reads CAWSPLGPHEQFF. Using reference TRBV30 and TRBJ2-1 for the parts outside the CDR3, the full variable domain is SQTIHQWPATLVQPVGSPLSLECTVEGTSNPNLYWYRQAAGRGLQLLFYSVGIGQISSEVPQNLSASRPQDRQFILSSKKLLLSDSGFYLCAWSPLGPHEQFFGPGTRLTVL.

Notes on this clone: The read ends 3 residues shy of where the CDR3 ends; the end is completed using the germline J gene. The chain links TRBV2 to TRBJ2-7; 8 bases are a match to TRBD2. Looked up from germline, CDR1 is SNHLY and CDR2 is FYNNEI. Trimming removed 11 bases from V and 5 bases from J; junction bases left unmatched: 11. CDR3 length equals 13 residues. The covered CDR3 bases are TGTGCCGTCCGGGGGGGTACGTCCAACGAG. It codes for CAVRGGTSNE. The full CDR3 reads CAVRGGTSNEQYF.

CDR3 sequence reads: CASSLGQGATNEKLFF. The covered CDR3 bases are TGCGCCAGCAGCTTGGGGCAGGGAGCAACTAATGAAAAA. The chain uses TRBV5-1 and TRBJ1-4; TRBD1 might be the D (5 bases). The CDR3 end falls 3 residues outside the read, so it is completed with the germline J gene. The ends were cut back, 0 bases at V and 0 bases at J, with 9 bases in the middle. The germline V gene encodes CDR1 SGHRS and CDR2 YFSETQ. The CDR3 consists of 16 residues.

According to its frequency, this clone is medium-sized. The observed sequence ends 3 residues before the CDR3 terminus, with the missing tail filled in from the germline J gene. This chain joins TRBV20-1 and TRBJ2-7; 10 nucleotides align to TRBD2. V trimming: 6 bases; J trimming: 0 bases; junction bases outside the gene matches: 8. Germline V gene data show CDR1 as DFQATT and CDR2 as SNEGSKA (reference sequence). This CDR3 is 15 amino acids long. The CDR3 reads CSAVGLAVSSYEQYF. Partial CDR3 DNA: TGCAGTGCCGTCGGACTAGCGGTTAGCTCCTACGAG.

About this clone: Coverage ceases 3 residues before the CDR3 finishes, and the germline J gene fills in the end. The chain couples TRBV7-6 to TRBJ1-5; a possible D gene is TRBD1 (5 bases). V lost 0 bases to trimming and J lost 5 bases, with 14 bases between them. The CDR3 length is 16 residues. Germline values: CDR1 SGHVS, CDR2 FNYEAQ. The covered CDR3 bases are TGTGCCAGCAGCTTAGCAGAGGCGGGGGTTCATCAGCCC. Translation: CASSLAEAGVHQP. The whole CDR3 is CASSLAEAGVHQPQHF.

In regard to this clone: Read coverage stops 3 residues before the CDR3 terminus; the germline J gene supplies the remainder. V gene TRBV19 combines with J gene TRBJ1-1; 7 bases fit TRBD1. Unmatched junction bases numbered 7, after V lost 6 bases and J lost 6 bases. The CDR3 runs 13 residues. Germline loops: CDR1 LNHDA, CDR2 SQIVND (reference sequence). Partial CDR3 DNA: TGTGCCAGTAGATACGGGACAGCATCTGAA. Protein: CASRYGTASE. The CDR3 in its entirety is CASRYGTASEAFF.

Points on this clone: Read sequence stops 3 residues before the CDR3 end, and the germline J gene provides the missing end. This chain links TRBV7-9 with TRBJ1-1, with D unclear. V was trimmed by 5 bases and J by 1 base, leaving 14 bases between them. Germline V gene lookup returns CDR1 SEHNR and CDR2 FQNEAQ (reference sequence). CDR3 size: 15 residues. The CDR3 region is CASSLGWAGNTEAFF. CDR3 DNA, as far as it was read: TGTGCCAGCAGCCTAGGGTGGGCCGGGAACACTGAA.

Turning to this clone: The CDR3 end falls 3 residues outside the read, so it is completed with the germline J gene. This chain connects TRBV20-1 to TRBJ2-1, with a tentative D call TRBD1 (6 bases). The CDR3 extends over 17 amino acids. V lost 0 bases to trimming and J lost 5 bases, with 20 bases between them. Germline loops: CDR1 DFQATT, CDR2 SNEGSKA (reference sequence). This chain's CDR3 is CSARDLFGQIINNEQFF. Partial CDR3 DNA: TGCAGTGCTAGAGATTTGTTTGGACAGATCATTAACAATGAG.

With regard to this clone: Read coverage stops 3 residues before the CDR3 terminus; the germline J gene supplies the remainder. The gene calls are TRBV5-4 and TRBJ2-5; tentative D call: TRBD1 (6 bases). Trimming removed 4 bases at V and 2 bases at J, with 12 bases between. CDR3 size: 14 residues. Germline V gene lookup returns CDR1 SGHNT and CDR2 YYREEE (reference sequence). The CDR3 DNA, read in part, is TGTGCCAGCAGCCTCCAAAGGGGGCAAGAGACC. It yields the protein CASSLQRGQET. The entire CDR3 is CASSLQRGQETQYF. Using reference TRBV5-4 and TRBJ2-5 for the parts outside the CDR3, the full variable domain is ETGVTQSPTHLIKTRGQQVTLRCSSQSGHNTVSWYQQALGQGPQFIFQYYREEENGRGNFPPRFSGLQFPNYSSELNVNALELDDSALYLCASSLQRGQETQYFGPGTRLLVL.

A remark on this clone: The read terminates 3 residues ahead of where the CDR3 ends, so the germline J gene completes it. This chain links TRBV6-2 or TRBV6-3 with TRBJ1-4; TRBD1 aligns across 8 bases. Germline loops: CDR1 MNHEY, CDR2 SVGEGT. V shed 6 bases and J 5 bases; nucleotides not matched to a gene: 11. The CDR3 runs 16 residues. CDR3 DNA (partial): TGTGCCAGCAGCCCCGGGACAGGCCACGGGAATGAAAAA. Residues: CASSPGTGHGNEK. The whole CDR3 region reads CASSPGTGHGNEKLFF.

Note on this clone: At one end, the junction sequence differs from germline, possibly due to a read error. The read ends 3 residues shy of where the CDR3 ends; the end is completed using the germline J gene. The chain employs TRBV4-2 and TRBJ2-7; D gene uncertain. The CDR3 extends over 14 amino acids. Germline lookup yields CDR1 LGHNA and CDR2 YNFKEQ. The part of the CDR3 DNA that was read is TGCGCCAGCAGCCAAGATCGTGGGCGATACGAG. Translating it yields CASSQDRGRYE. The whole CDR3 reads CASSQDRGRYEQYF.

With regard to this clone: The CDR3 is cut off 3 residues early in the read; its end comes from the germline J gene. This chain connects TRBV20-1 to TRBJ1-2; D is possibly TRBD1 (6 bases). Germline CDR1 DFQATT, CDR2 SNEGSKA (reference sequence). The CDR3 has 15 amino acids. Incomplete CDR3 DNA: TGCAGTGCTAGAGATCTCCGGGGGGCAGGGGTGGGC. This translates into CSARDLRGAGVG. The CDR3, in full, reads CSARDLRGAGVGYTF.

With regard to this clone: The DNA ends 3 residues before the CDR3 does, and the rest of the CDR3 is filled in from the germline J gene. V is TRBV13 and J is TRBJ2-7; TRBD2 is a possible D gene (7 bases). V gave up 6 bases and J gave up 6 bases, with 24 bases separating them. Germline V gene lookup returns CDR1 PRHDT and CDR2 FYEKMQ (reference sequence). This CDR3 contains 16 residues. The covered CDR3 bases are TGTGCCAGCAGTTTTTTTTCCGTGGGGGGGGGCCGCGAG. Translation gives CASSFFSVGGGRE. The complete CDR3 protein is CASSFFSVGGGREQYF.

Note on this clone: The sequenced fragment ends 3 residues before the CDR3 boundary, so the rest is inferred from the germline J gene. This rearrangement joins TRBV7-9 to TRBJ1-6; TRBD1 matches 7 bases. Trimming at V came to 7 bases and at J to 8 bases, leaving 5 bases not matched to a gene. CDR3 length: 13 residues. Germline CDR1 reads SEHNR; CDR2 reads FQNEAQ (reference sequence). CDR3 bases read: TGTGCCAGCACCGGGACAGAGGATTCACCC. It yields the protein CASTGTEDSP. In full, the CDR3 is CASTGTEDSPLHF.

By frequency, this clone is medium-sized (0.01 to 0.1%). The read terminates 3 residues ahead of where the CDR3 ends, so the germline J gene completes it. The gene calls are TRBV29-1 and TRBJ2-1; 8 nucleotides match TRBD2. Trimming at V came to 3 bases and at J to 6 bases, leaving 10 bases not matched to a gene. The CDR3 is 15 amino acids. The germline gives CDR1 SQVTM, CDR2 ANQGSEA. The chain's CDR3 is CSVDALSGSGNEQFF. The CDR3 bases that were read are TGCAGCGTTGATGCACTAAGCGGGAGTGGCAATGAG.

With respect to this clone: The CDR3 end lies 3 residues beyond the end of the read and is filled in from the germline J gene. V is TRBV12-3 or TRBV12-4 and J is TRBJ2-1; tentatively, D is TRBD2 (6 bases). This CDR3 is built from 14 residues. The ends were cut back, 6 bases at V and 7 bases at J, with 16 bases in the middle. CDR3 loop: CASRVRDSPNEQFF. The part of the CDR3 DNA that was read is TGTGCCAGCAGGGTCCGGGACTCCCCGAATGAG.

As for this clone: Read data end 3 residues before the CDR3 end; the end is taken from the germline J gene. The J gene is TRBJ1-6, the V gene TRBV30; 9 nucleotides line up with TRBD1. CDR3 length: 14 residues. Germline CDR1 GTSNPN, CDR2 SVGIG (reference sequence). Trimming at V came to 3 bases and at J to 9 bases, leaving 6 bases not matched to a gene. The CDR3 reads CAWSEGQGGSPLHF. The CDR3 bases that were read are TGTGCCTGGAGCGAGGGACAGGGAGGTTCACCC. Supplemented by reference TRBV30 and TRBJ1-6, the full variable domain reads SQTIHQWPATLVQPVGSPLSLECTVEGTSNPNLYWYRQAAGRGLQLLFYSVGIGQISSEVPQNLSASRPQDRQFILSSKKLLLSDSGFYLCAWSEGQGGSPLHFGNGTRLTVT.

Turning to this clone: The read comes to an end 3 residues before the CDR3 does, leaving the germline J gene to fill in the end. This chain links TRBV29-1 with TRBJ2-1; no clear D gene. The CDR3 covers 14 residues. Germline V gene sequence: CDR1 SQVTM, CDR2 ANQGSEA. V was pared by 7 bases and J by 0 bases, with 13 bases between. CDR3 bases read: TGCAGCGCCGTGACACCGAACTCCTACAATGAG. Residues: CSAVTPNSYNE. The full CDR3 reads CSAVTPNSYNEQFF.

Comments on this clone: The sequence runs out 3 residues before the end of the CDR3; the remainder is reconstructed from the germline J gene. The chain joins TRBV11-2 to TRBJ2-7; TRBD1 might be the D (6 bases). Germline-derived CDR1 and CDR2 are SGHAT and FQNNGV. Trimming left V 6 bases short and J 4 bases short, with 13 bases between. This CDR3 is built from 13 residues. The CDR3 DNA, read in part, is TGTGCCAGCAGTGCCGGGACAAATTACGAG. Amino acids: CASSAGTNYE. The full-length CDR3 reads as CASSAGTNYEQYF.

Details on this clone: The read comes to an end 3 residues before the CDR3 does, leaving the germline J gene to fill in the end. This chain connects TRBV27 to TRBJ2-3; D might be TRBD1 (6 bases). Germline loops: CDR1 MNHEY, CDR2 SMNVEV (reference sequence). The CDR3 consists of 13 residues. The CDR3 is CASSLLTGGAQYF. The sequenced CDR3 bases are TGTGCCAGCAGTTTATTGACTGGGGGCGCG.

For this clone: The read finishes 3 residues shy of the CDR3 end, and the germline J gene is used to complete it. The chain links TRBV6-4 to TRBJ2-1, with TRBD2 identical over 10 bases. V lost 3 bases and J lost 7; bases outside the gene matches: 6. The CDR3 has 15 amino acids. Germline V CDR1 and CDR2: MRHNA, SNTAGT. CDR3 residues: CASSDPPSGRNEQFF. The covered CDR3 bases are TGTGCCAGCAGTGATCCTCCTAGCGGGAGAAATGAG.